Listed below are T cell receptor beta chains from one sample, sequenced in a study of blood T cell repertoires in COVID-19. Clones were sequenced by immunoSEQ multiplex PCR, and TCRdb holds only the in-frame ones, with some missing. The table includes 100,000 to 150,000 clones, 75% to 85% detected once. Sequencing used peripheral blood. The source is a man aged 40-50 years with active or convalescent COVID-19. Each CDR3 is given with its conserved first and last residue. The order of the fields is V gene, D gene, J gene, clone size, CDR3 DNA, CDR3 protein. A D gene is named only where the DNA matches it firmly. The size of a clone is reported for some rows only, either as once, few or many, or as a class for expanded clones.

TRBV3-1/TRBV3-2	TRBD1	TRBJ2-5	-	TGTGCCAGCAGCCCGGGACAGCAAGAGACCCAGTACTTC	CASSPGQQETQYF
TRBV7-2	-	TRBJ2-7	-	TGTGCCAGCAGCTTAGAACTAGTCATCTACGAGCAGTACTTC	CASSLELVIYEQYF
TRBV18	-	TRBJ2-7	-	TGTGCCAGCTCACCAAGGGGCTCCTACGAGCAGTACTTC	CASSPRGSYEQYF
TRBV5-1	TRBD1	TRBJ1-3	-	TGCGCCAGCAGCCTGGACAGGGCTGGAAACACCATATATTTT	CASSLDRAGNTIYF
TRBV28	-	TRBJ1-5	-	TGTGCCAGCAGTTTTGAGAGCAATCAGCCCCAGCATTTT	CASSFESNQPQHF
TRBV6-2/TRBV6-3	-	TRBJ1-5	few	TGTGCCAGCAGCGGGACAAACAGCAATCAGCCCCAGCATTTT	CASSGTNSNQPQHF
TRBV6-1	TRBD1	TRBJ1-1	-	TGTGCCAGCAGTGAAGCAAGTTCAGGGGGCACTGAAGCTTTCTTT	CASSEASSGGTEAFF
TRBV24-1	-	TRBJ2-5	-	TGTGCCACCTCTCGAGGCGGAGAGACCCAGTACTTC	CATSRGGETQYF
TRBV7-8	TRBD1	TRBJ1-4	-	TGTGCCAGCAGCCGCCGTGAAGGGGGCGGTGAAAAACTGTTTTTT	CASSRREGGGEKLFF
TRBV30	TRBD1	TRBJ1-2	many	TGTGCCTGGAGTGAGACAGGGATTGGCTACACCTTC	CAWSETGIGYTF
TRBV7-2	-	TRBJ1-2	-	TGTGCCAGCAGCTTATACAGTCAGGGCGATGGCTACACCTTC	CASSLYSQGDGYTF
TRBV24-1	TRBD1	TRBJ2-2	-	TGTGCCACCGACTCGGGACAGGGGTCCGGGGAGCTGTTTTTT	CATDSGQGSGELFF
TRBV27	TRBD2	TRBJ2-1	-	TGTGCCAGCAGTCTAATTCCCGGGACTAGCGGGATTTGGAAGGGTGAGCAGTTCTTC	CASSLIPGTSGIWKGEQFF
TRBV28	-	TRBJ1-6	few	TGTGCCAGCACCTCACCCGGGGCCTATAATTCACCCCTCCACTTT	CASTSPGAYNSPLHF
TRBV13	TRBD1	TRBJ2-2	-	TGTGCCAGCAGTTCCTACAGGGGGGACACCGGGGAGCTGTTTTTT	CASSSYRGDTGELFF
TRBV7-2	TRBD2	TRBJ2-7	once	TGTGCCAGCAGCCGGGGGGGTTCAATCTCCTACGAGCAGTACTTC	CASSRGGSISYEQYF
TRBV30	TRBD1	TRBJ1-6	-	TGTGCCTGGAGTCTCCCGGGACAGGGAACACCCCTCCACTTT	CAWSLPGQGTPLHF
TRBV2	TRBD1	TRBJ1-2	-	TGTGCCAGCAGGACGCAGGGGGTCTATGGCTACACCTTC	CASRTQGVYGYTF
TRBV18	TRBD1	TRBJ1-1	-	TGTGCCAGCTCACCGGGGGACAGGGACACTGAAGCTTTCTTT	CASSPGDRDTEAFF
TRBV5-1	-	TRBJ2-6	-	TGCGCCAGCAGCTCTACAGGGTCCGGGGCCAACGTCCTGACTTTC	CASSSTGSGANVLTF
TRBV19	TRBD1	TRBJ1-4	few	TGTGCCAGTAGTCGGTCAGGGGGTGATGAAAAACTGTTTTTT	CASSRSGGDEKLFF
TRBV5-4	TRBD1	TRBJ1-3	few	TGTGCCAGCAGCCGAGACAGGGCTTCCTCAAACACCATATATTTT	CASSRDRASSNTIYF
TRBV7-2	-	TRBJ1-5	-	TGTGCCAGCAGCTTATCTTCGGGCGGGGGAGGCAATCAGCCCCAGCATTTT	CASSLSSGGGGNQPQHF
TRBV4-3	-	TRBJ1-3	-	TGCGCCAGCAGCCAAGGTCTGATGAGCTCTGGAAACACCATATATTTT	CASSQGLMSSGNTIYF
TRBV9	-	TRBJ2-1	-	TGTGCCAGCAGCGAGTCAGGGATGCAGGATGAGCAGTTCTTC	CASSESGMQDEQFF
TRBV27	TRBD2	TRBJ2-3	-	TGTGCCAGCAGTTTATTTCCTAGCGGGGGGTCAGATACGCAGTATTTT	CASSLFPSGGSDTQYF
TRBV24-1	TRBD1	TRBJ2-7	-	TGTGCCACCAGCGCAGACAGGGGCGACGAGCAGTACTTC	CATSADRGDEQYF
TRBV7-8	-	TRBJ2-3	-	TGTGCCAGCAGCTCCCCCTCCACGCAGTATTTT	CASSSPSTQYF
TRBV5-1	TRBD1	TRBJ1-2	-	TGCGCCAGCAGCTTGGCGGGGACAGGGAATGGCTACACCTTC	CASSLAGTGNGYTF
TRBV5-1	-	TRBJ2-6	-	TGCGCCAGCATTGGGACTTTAAACCCTGGGGCCAACGTCCTGACTTTC	CASIGTLNPGANVLTF
TRBV28	-	TRBJ2-1	-	TGTGCCAGCGGAAGGAGGCCTAACAATGAGCAGTTCTTC	CASGRRPNNEQFF
TRBV5-1	TRBD2	TRBJ2-2	-	TGCGCCAGCAGCCCGCGGGCGGGAGACACCGGGGAGCTGTTTTTT	CASSPRAGDTGELFF
TRBV7-3	TRBD2	TRBJ2-2	-	TGTGCCAGCAGTCCGAATCCGGGGGGGAACACCGGGGAGCTGTTTTTT	CASSPNPGGNTGELFF
TRBV28	TRBD1	TRBJ1-1	-	TGTGCCAGCAGTTCCTCAGGGGGCCGGACTGAAGCTTTCTTT	CASSSSGGRTEAFF
TRBV6-5	TRBD2	TRBJ2-7	few	TGTGCCAGCAGGGCCGGGACTAGCCAAACCTACGAGCAGTACTTC	CASRAGTSQTYEQYF
TRBV6-5	TRBD1	TRBJ1-2	-	TGTGCCAGCAGGGACAGGGCACAAGGCTACACCTTC	CASRDRAQGYTF
TRBV25-1	-	TRBJ1-1	-	TGTGCCAGCAGTGCAGGCATGAACACTGAAGCTTTCTTT	CASSAGMNTEAFF
TRBV19	-	TRBJ1-5	-	TGTGCCAGTAGGATAGGGGGGGGAAGCAATCAGCCCCAGCATTTT	CASRIGGGSNQPQHF
TRBV9	-	TRBJ2-3	once	TGTGCCAGCAGCGTGACAGGCGTCGGGACAGATACGCAGTATTTT	CASSVTGVGTDTQYF
TRBV29-1	-	TRBJ1-1	-	TGCAGCGTTGAAGAGAGGTGGTCTGAAGCTTTCTTT	CSVEERWSEAFF
TRBV10-3	-	TRBJ1-5	few	TGTGCCATCAGTGAGACCCCCCCAGAACCCCAGCATTTT	CAISETPPEPQHF
TRBV6-5	TRBD2	TRBJ2-7	-	TGTGCCAGCTCGGGACTAGCGGGAGTCTACGAGCAGTACTTC	CASSGLAGVYEQYF
TRBV5-8	TRBD1	TRBJ1-5	-	TGTGCCAGCAGCCCCCGACAGGGGGCTCAGCCCCAGCATTTT	CASSPRQGAQPQHF
TRBV7-9	-	TRBJ1-2	-	TGTGCCAGCAGCTTAGGACGCGCAGAAGGGGTTCGGGGCTACACCTTC	CASSLGRAEGVRGYTF
TRBV7-9	-	TRBJ2-3	-	TGTGCCAGCAGCTTTCGGGCGGGTAGCACAGATACGCAGTATTTT	CASSFRAGSTDTQYF
TRBV7-2	-	TRBJ2-2	-	TGTGCCAGCAGCTTTTGGGAGACCGGGGAGCTGTTTTTT	CASSFWETGELFF
TRBV24-1	TRBD2	TRBJ2-1	-	TGTGCCACCAGGGGGGGGTTAGCGGGAGCTGAGCAGTTCTTC	CATRGGLAGAEQFF
TRBV28	TRBD2	TRBJ2-7	-	TGTGCCAGCAGTTCCCCGGGACTAGCGGGAGGGTGGAGCTACGAGCAGTACTTC	CASSSPGLAGGWSYEQYF
TRBV9	-	TRBJ1-2	-	TGTGCCAGCAGCCCGCCTAGTGGCGGTACCTATGGCTACACCTTC	CASSPPSGGTYGYTF
TRBV19	-	TRBJ1-6	-	TGTGCCAGTCGCGACAGGTCTCGGGGAAATTCACCCCTCCACTTT	CASRDRSRGNSPLHF
TRBV6-4	TRBD1	TRBJ1-5	-	TGTGCCAGCAGTGACCGCGGGGACAGGGGGCGAGGGGTGCCCGAAAATCAGCCCCAGCATTTT	CASSDRGDRGRGVPENQPQHF
TRBV28	-	TRBJ1-4	-	TGTGCCAGCAGTTTCGAGGGTGGTAATGAAAAACTGTTTTTT	CASSFEGGNEKLFF
TRBV4-2	-	TRBJ1-1	-	TGTGCCAGCAGCCAAGATTTGTGGAAGGGGGCTTTCTTT	CASSQDLWKGAFF
TRBV6-5	-	TRBJ1-4	-	TGTGCCAGCAGTTACGGGCCCCAAGGGGATGAAAAACTGTTTTTT	CASSYGPQGDEKLFF
TRBV7-2	-	TRBJ2-1	-	TGTGCCAGCAGCTTGGTGGGACTTACCTTGGACAATGAGCAGTTCTTC	CASSLVGLTLDNEQFF
TRBV5-6	TRBD1	TRBJ2-5	-	TGTGCCAGCAGCTTGGCGGACAGGGGGGCTGAGACCCAGTACTTC	CASSLADRGAETQYF
TRBV5-1	-	TRBJ1-2	-	TGCGCCAGCAGCCCGGACGGGGGTAACTATGGCTACACCTTC	CASSPDGGNYGYTF
TRBV9	TRBD1	TRBJ1-1	-	TGTGCCAGCAGCGGGGACAGGGGAAAGGGAGCTTTCTTT	CASSGDRGKGAFF
TRBV7-8	TRBD1	TRBJ1-6	-	TGTGCCAGCAGCTTAGGACAGGGGGCGAAGAATTCACCCCTCCACTTT	CASSLGQGAKNSPLHF